This is a list of T cell receptor beta chains from one sample in a study of T cell responses to AZD1222 COVID-19 vaccine. Repertoires were generated with immunoSEQ multiplex PCR, while TCRdb's copy carries only in-frame clones and drops some. The repertoire includes approximately 130,000 clones, around 93% of them detected once, and approximately 1% sits in the top ten. Material: peripheral blood, obtained on day 0 of AZD1222 vaccination. The source is an adult in good health. The CDR3 runs from the conserved cysteine through the conserved F or W. The D gene is left open where the match is weak. Size values are once, few and many counts, or a class for expanded clones, and some rows have none.

V	size	J	D	DNA	CDR3
TRBV12-5	NA	TRBJ1-5	NA	TGTGCTAGTGGTTTGGTCGGGCGGAGCAATCAGCCCCAGCATTTT	CASGLVGRSNQPQHF
TRBV19	NA	TRBJ1-5	NA	TGTGCCAGTAGTATCCGCAATCAGCCCCAGCATTTT	CASSIRNQPQHF
TRBV18	NA	TRBJ2-7	TRBD2	TGTGCCAGCTCACCATCCGCCAGTAGGAATGGCGGGAGGGCCTACGAGCAGTACTTC	CASSPSASRNGGRAYEQYF
TRBV5-1	NA	TRBJ2-7	NA	TGCGCCAGCAGCTTGGATTTCGGGTCGACGGCCCTCTCCTACGAGCAGTACTTC	CASSLDFGSTALSYEQYF
TRBV7-3	NA	TRBJ2-1	NA	TGTGCCAGCAGCTTACAGGGGCGAGGGGTTGGCTACAATGAGCAGTTCTTC	CASSLQGRGVGYNEQFF
TRBV19	NA	TRBJ1-4	NA	TGTGCCAGTAGTATAGATCTCAGGATGAATGAAAAACTGTTTTTT	CASSIDLRMNEKLFF
TRBV28	NA	TRBJ1-5	TRBD1	TGTGCCAGCACCTTGCGGGACAGTAGCAATCAGCCCCAGCATTTT	CASTLRDSSNQPQHF
TRBV9	NA	TRBJ2-2	NA	TGTGCCAGCAGCGTTTCCTTTAGCGGAAACACCGGGGAGCTGTTTTTT	CASSVSFSGNTGELFF
TRBV5-1	NA	TRBJ1-6	NA	TGCGCCAGCAGCCCCGAAGGGGCCTATAATTCACCCCTCCACTTT	CASSPEGAYNSPLHF
TRBV30	NA	TRBJ1-1	NA	TGTGCCTGGAAGGTCGGAAGGGCGAGGATCACTGAAGCTTTCTTT	CAWKVGRARITEAFF
TRBV6-5	NA	TRBJ2-5	NA	TGTGCCAGCAGTTACGGGGGCCAGAAGACCCAGTACTTC	CASSYGGQKTQYF
TRBV10-3	NA	TRBJ1-5	NA	TGTGCCATCAGTCAAACCAGCACCGGCGGCAATCAGCCCCAGCATTTT	CAISQTSTGGNQPQHF
TRBV10-3	NA	TRBJ1-1	TRBD1	TGTGCCATCAGTGAACGGACAGGGGGCGTGAACACTGAAGCTTTCTTT	CAISERTGGVNTEAFF
TRBV5-1	NA	TRBJ2-7	NA	TGCGCCAGCAGCTTGGTACAGGGCGGCTACGAGCAGTACTTC	CASSLVQGGYEQYF
TRBV6-5	NA	TRBJ2-2	TRBD2	TGTGCCAGCAACCCGGGAGGAACGAACACCGGGGAGCTGTTTTTT	CASNPGGTNTGELFF
TRBV2	few	TRBJ2-7	NA	TGTGCCACCCGACTAGAGAGGGAGCAGTACTTC	CATRLEREQYF
TRBV4-1	few	TRBJ1-1	NA	TGCGCCAGCAGCCAAGCTTTAGCGAACACTGAAGCTTTCTTT	CASSQALANTEAFF
TRBV7-3	NA	TRBJ2-3	NA	TGTGCCAGCAGGTTCGGACCTAGCACAGATACGCAGTATTTT	CASRFGPSTDTQYF
TRBV7-3	NA	TRBJ2-1	NA	TGTGCCAGCAGCCGACTCGGGGATAGTGAGCAGTTCTTC	CASSRLGDSEQFF
TRBV27	NA	TRBJ1-1	NA	TGTGCCAGCAGTTCCCACTTCTCTCGAGTTGACTTTGAAGCTTTCTTT	CASSSHFSRVDFEAFF
TRBV7-3	NA	TRBJ2-2	NA	TGTGCCAGCAGCTCACCGACAGTGGCCGGGGAGCTGTTTTTT	CASSSPTVAGELFF
TRBV19	NA	TRBJ1-1	NA	TGTGCCAGTAGTATAGAACTCCCACAACTGGCTTTCTTT	CASSIELPQLAFF
TRBV15	NA	TRBJ1-1	TRBD1	TGTGCCACCAGCAGAGAACCGACAGGGGTGAACACTGAAGCTTTCTTT	CATSREPTGVNTEAFF
TRBV29-1	few	TRBJ1-2	NA	TGCAGCGTTGAACAGGGGAAAGGCTATGGCTACACCTTC	CSVEQGKGYGYTF
TRBV6-5	NA	TRBJ1-2	NA	TGTGCCAGCAGACTCGAGACAGCCGGCGGCTACACCTTC	CASRLETAGGYTF
TRBV11-2	NA	TRBJ1-1	NA	TGTGCCAGCAGCTTAGAGTCAAGGCGAGAAGCTTTCTTT	CASSLESRREAFF
TRBV7-8	NA	TRBJ1-2	TRBD1	TGTGCCAGCAGCCAGCGCTACAGGGGATCCTATGGCTACACCTTC	CASSQRYRGSYGYTF
TRBV9	NA	TRBJ2-1	NA	TGTGCCAGCAGCGTAGCGGGTCGGGAGTACAATGAGCAGTTCTTC	CASSVAGREYNEQFF
TRBV5-1	NA	TRBJ1-6	TRBD1	TGCGCCAGCAGCTTGGTGCAGGGGGATAATTCACCCCTCCACTTT	CASSLVQGDNSPLHF
TRBV6-5	NA	TRBJ1-2	TRBD1	TGTGCCAGCAGCAGAACAGGGGACTATGGCTACACCTTC	CASSRTGDYGYTF
TRBV11-2	NA	TRBJ1-5	NA	TGTGCCAGCAGCTATATAGTGGGGCCCCAGCATTTT	CASSYIVGPQHF
TRBV19	NA	TRBJ2-3	TRBD2	TGTGCCAGTAGTCCGCTAGCGGGGCACACAGATACGCAGTATTTT	CASSPLAGHTDTQYF
TRBV11-2	NA	TRBJ2-3	TRBD2	TGTGCCAGCAGACTAGCGGGAGAAGATACGCAGTATTTT	CASRLAGEDTQYF
TRBV18	NA	TRBJ2-3	NA	TGTGCCAGCTCACCACGCGCGGAGACAGATACGCAGTATTTT	CASSPRAETDTQYF
TRBV28	NA	TRBJ1-5	NA	TGTGCCAGCAGTTCTACAGGGTCTAATCAGCCCCAGCATTTT	CASSSTGSNQPQHF
TRBV5-1	few	TRBJ2-7	NA	TGCGCCAGCAGCTTGAGAGGCTTCTCCTACGAGCAGTACTTC	CASSLRGFSYEQYF
TRBV7-2	NA	TRBJ2-7	TRBD2	TGTGCCAGCTCGGAGCGGGAGACTGGCGAGCAGTACTTC	CASSERETGEQYF
TRBV9	NA	TRBJ2-7	TRBD2	TGTGCCAGCAACCCTAGCGGGTTATCGGACGAGCAGTACTTC	CASNPSGLSDEQYF
TRBV14	few	TRBJ2-1	NA	TGTGCCAGCAGCCAAGAATTAGGGACCTCCTACAATGAGCAGTTCTTC	CASSQELGTSYNEQFF
TRBV7-8	NA	TRBJ2-1	TRBD2	TGTGCCAGCAGCCCCGTACTAGCGGGAGGGCCGTCCGATGAGCAGTTCTTC	CASSPVLAGGPSDEQFF
TRBV2	NA	TRBJ2-7	TRBD1	TGTGCCAGCAGTGGACAGGGGAAACACGAGCAGTACTTC	CASSGQGKHEQYF
TRBV9	NA	TRBJ2-3	TRBD2	TGTGCCAGCAGCGTGGGGGCGGGAGGGCCGGTAGATACGCAGTATTTT	CASSVGAGGPVDTQYF
TRBV9	NA	TRBJ2-2	NA	TGTGCCAGCGGCACTAGCTCCGGGGAGCTGTTTTTT	CASGTSSGELFF
TRBV27	once	TRBJ2-1	NA	TGTGCCAGCAGTCCTAGTGTAGGGAGAAATGAGCAGTTCTTC	CASSPSVGRNEQFF
TRBV3-1/TRBV3-2	NA	TRBJ1-2	NA	TGTGCCAGCAGCAACGGACAGCTGCGAAACTATGGCTACACCTTC	CASSNGQLRNYGYTF
TRBV28	NA	TRBJ2-5	NA	TGTGCCAGCAGTTTGGAACTAGGACGGGAGACCCAGTACTTC	CASSLELGRETQYF
TRBV7-9	NA	TRBJ1-1	NA	TGTGCCAGCAGCTTATACTTATCTGAAGCTTTCTTT	CASSLYLSEAFF
TRBV11-3	NA	TRBJ2-1	NA	TGTGCCAGCAGCCCCTCGACAGAAGACAATGAGCAGTTCTTC	CASSPSTEDNEQFF
TRBV12-5	NA	TRBJ2-1	TRBD2	TGTGCTAGTGCCCGAAGCGGGAGTCCCTACAATGAGCAGTTCTTC	CASARSGSPYNEQFF
TRBV27	NA	TRBJ2-7	NA	TGTGCCAGCAGTTTGATCTCAGGAAGAGGGACCTACGAGCAGTACTTC	CASSLISGRGTYEQYF
TRBV7-9	once	TRBJ2-2	NA	TGTGCCAGCAGCTTATTTGGACTCTCAGGCGCCGGGGAGCTGTTTTTT	CASSLFGLSGAGELFF
TRBV7-3	NA	TRBJ2-1	TRBD2	TGTGCCAGCAGCGAGGGACTAGCGGGAGTGGATGAGCAGTTCTTC	CASSEGLAGVDEQFF
TRBV9	NA	TRBJ1-2	NA	TGTGCCAGCAGCCCCCGAGGAACAGTTCTCTATGGCTACACCTTC	CASSPRGTVLYGYTF
TRBV19	once	TRBJ1-3	NA	TGTGCCAGTAGTATGGGGCGTACGGGAAACACCATATATTTT	CASSMGRTGNTIYF
TRBV28	NA	TRBJ1-4	NA	TGTGCCAGCAGTTTAGTGCATAATGAAAAACTGTTTTTT	CASSLVHNEKLFF
TRBV6-4	medium-sized	TRBJ2-1	TRBD2	TGTGCCAGCAGTGAAAAAGCTAGCGGCTACAATGAGCAGTTCTTC	CASSEKASGYNEQFF
TRBV28	NA	TRBJ2-7	TRBD1	TGTGCCAGTAAGAGTGACAGGGGGCAAACGACCGAGCAGTACTTC	CASKSDRGQTTEQYF
TRBV6-6	NA	TRBJ2-1	NA	TGTGCCAGCACCTTCCAGCGGAATGAGCAGTTCTTC	CASTFQRNEQFF
TRBV29-1	NA	TRBJ2-1	NA	TGCAGCGTTGCCGGGACCGCTGACAATGAGCAGTTCTTC	CSVAGTADNEQFF
TRBV5-1	few	TRBJ1-6	NA	TGCGCCAGCAGCATTATGCCCGCCGGGACCGATAATTCACCCCTCCACTTT	CASSIMPAGTDNSPLHF